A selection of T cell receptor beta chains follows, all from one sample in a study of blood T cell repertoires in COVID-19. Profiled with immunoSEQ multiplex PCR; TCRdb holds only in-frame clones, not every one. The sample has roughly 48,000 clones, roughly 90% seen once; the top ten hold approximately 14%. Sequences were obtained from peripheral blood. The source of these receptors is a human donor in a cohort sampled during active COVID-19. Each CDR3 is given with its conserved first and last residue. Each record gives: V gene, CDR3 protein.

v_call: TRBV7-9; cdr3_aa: CASSLPRRGYTF
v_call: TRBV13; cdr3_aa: CASSEDRYEQYF
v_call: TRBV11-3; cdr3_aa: CASSGRGTPFTGELFF
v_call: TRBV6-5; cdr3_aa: CATRPAEGSNYGYTF
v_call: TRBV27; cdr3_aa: CASSFTGSSYNSPLHF
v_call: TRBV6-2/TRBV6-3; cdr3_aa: CASSYPRAGPGNQPQHF
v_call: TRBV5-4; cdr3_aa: CASSSSWDNEQFF
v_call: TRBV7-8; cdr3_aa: CASSGGGTSAYEQYF
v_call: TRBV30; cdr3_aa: CAWTSFNEKLFF
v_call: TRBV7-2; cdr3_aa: CASSPTSTPYEQYF
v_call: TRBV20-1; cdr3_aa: CSAGQGEAFF
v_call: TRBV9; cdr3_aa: CASSVGGGQSNEQFF
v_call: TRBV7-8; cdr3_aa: CASSLQTSGGVETQYF
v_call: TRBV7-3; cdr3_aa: CASSPSPGQGKYEQYF
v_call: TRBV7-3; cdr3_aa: CASSPRLGQNTDTQYF
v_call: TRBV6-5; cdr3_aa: CASSWTEGNTEAFF
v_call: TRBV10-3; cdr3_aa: CAISEVAGGWTGELFF
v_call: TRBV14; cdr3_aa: CASSPGTGNEKLFF
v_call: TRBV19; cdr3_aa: CASSTQDMNTEAFF
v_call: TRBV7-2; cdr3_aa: CASSLDFQGSSPLHF
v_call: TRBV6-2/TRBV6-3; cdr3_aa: CASSYAGTGQPQHF
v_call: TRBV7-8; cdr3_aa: CASSLTPSSYNEQFF
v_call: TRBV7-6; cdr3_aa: CASSPGQGAIGEQYF
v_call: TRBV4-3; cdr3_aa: CASSPQRAGGTEAFF
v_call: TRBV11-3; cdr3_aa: CASSLGATEAFF
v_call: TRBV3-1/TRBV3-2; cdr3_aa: CASSQDGETQYF
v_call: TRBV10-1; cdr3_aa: CASSEGTGGTTNEKLFF
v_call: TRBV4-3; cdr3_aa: CASSHSATGESYEQYF
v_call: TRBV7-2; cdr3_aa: CASSLGGGHISYEQYF
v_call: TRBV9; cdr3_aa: CASSAMGGDASTGELFF
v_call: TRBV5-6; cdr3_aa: CASSLLPGQGTETQYF
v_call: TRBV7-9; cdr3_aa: CASSLRGANVPKNIQYF
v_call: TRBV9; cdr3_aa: CASSVGTSGDHLDTQYF
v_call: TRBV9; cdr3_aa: CASSEGGTDPGYEQYF
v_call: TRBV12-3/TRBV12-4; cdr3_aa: CASSLGPGGYTF
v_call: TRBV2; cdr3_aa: CASSEALGGRRYEQYF
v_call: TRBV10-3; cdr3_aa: CAISESRGSTPEAFF
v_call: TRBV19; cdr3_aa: CASSTAAYEQYF
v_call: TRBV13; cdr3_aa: CASSSRTGRWNSPLHF
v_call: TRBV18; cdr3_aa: CASSLSTGYQETQYF
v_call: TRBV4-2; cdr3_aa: CASSQVGGQGRNEKLFF
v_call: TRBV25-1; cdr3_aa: CASTSGGAYEQYF
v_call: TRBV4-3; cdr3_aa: CASSRGTSGAYEQFF
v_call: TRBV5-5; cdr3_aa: CASSLGGLSQETQYF
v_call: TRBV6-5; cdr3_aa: CASTGPAGPEAFF